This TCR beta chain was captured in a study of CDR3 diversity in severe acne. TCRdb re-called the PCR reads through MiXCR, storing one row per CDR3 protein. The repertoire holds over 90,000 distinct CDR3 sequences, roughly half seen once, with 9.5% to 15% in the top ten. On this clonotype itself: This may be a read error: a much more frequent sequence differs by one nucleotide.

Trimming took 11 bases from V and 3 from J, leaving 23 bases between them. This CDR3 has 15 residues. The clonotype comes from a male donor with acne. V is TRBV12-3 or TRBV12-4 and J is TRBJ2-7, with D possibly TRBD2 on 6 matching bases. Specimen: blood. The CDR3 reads CACGITLDFYYEQYF. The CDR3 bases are TGTGCCTGCGGGATAACACTGGACTTTTACTACGAGCAGTACTTC.